These 10 T cell receptor beta chains were all obtained from the same sample, sequenced in a study of T-cell memory formation after mild COVID-19. In TCRdb, the 5' RACE reads were re-called with MiXCR into one record per CDR3 protein. The table includes under 700,000 distinct CDR3 sequences, roughly 22% detected once. Sequenced: PBMCs or a T cell subset sorted from them (not recorded which). Every receptor here comes from an adult woman who had mild COVID-19 (a few samples of this study predate the infection). Cell type and time point are not known.

The rearrangement uses TRBV19 and TRBJ1-2, with D unresolved. Germline V lookup: CDR1 LNHDA, CDR2 SQIVND (reference sequence). The length of the CDR3 is 14 residues. Trimming removed 0 bases from V and 7 bases from J, with 12 bases in between. CDR3 coding DNA: TGTGCCAGTAGTATAGATAAAGGAGTAGGTGGCTACACCTTC. This sequence encodes CASSIDKGVGGYTF.

The gene calls are TRBV6-5 and TRBJ1-2; 11 bases match TRBD1. The CDR3 spans 18 residues. Trimming took 0 bases from V and 7 from J; bases not matched to a gene: 13. Germline CDR1 MNHEY, CDR2 SVGAGI. CDR3 sequence reads: CASSYSPPPDRGLGGYTF. CDR3 coding DNA: TGTGCCAGCAGTTACTCGCCCCCGCCGGACAGGGGGCTTGGTGGCTACACCTTC.

This clonotype has just a few counts. The rearrangement joins TRBV7-2 to TRBJ1-2, with D hard to call. Germline V gene sequence: CDR1 SGHTA, CDR2 FQGNSA. With 4 bases removed from V and 4 bases from J, the gap between germline ends came to 19 bases. This CDR3 spans 16 amino acids. The CDR3 is CASSSPLKLSSYGYTF. In DNA form, the CDR3 reads TGTGCCAGCAGCTCCCCCCTGAAACTCAGTTCCTATGGCTACACCTTC. The full variable domain, completed using reference TRBV7-2 and TRBJ1-2, is GAGVSQSPSNKVTEKGKDVELRCDPISGHTALYWYRQSLGQGLEFLIYFQGNSAPDKSGLPSDRFSAERTGGSVSTLTIQRTQQEDSAVYLCASSSPLKLSSYGYTFGSGTRLTVV.

V and J are TRBV9 and TRBJ2-7; 7 nucleotides agree with TRBD2. V dropped 0 bases and J dropped 4; count of bases not matched to a gene: 4. Looked up from germline, CDR1 is SGDLS and CDR2 is YYNGEE. The CDR3 sequence is 14 residues long. CDR3 nucleotides: TGTGCCAGCAGCGTAGATCAGGGAGGGTACGAGCAGTACTTC. It translates to CASSVDQGGYEQYF.

The rearrangement links TRBV18 to TRBJ2-1, with D tentatively TRBD1 (7 bases). V was clipped by 0 bases and J by 7 bases, with 19 bases between them. This CDR3 comprises 17 residues. Germline V gives CDR1 KGHSH, CDR2 LQKENI. In nucleotides, the CDR3 is TGTGCCAGCTCACCACCGGTTCAAAAGGGGGCGGGGAATGAGCAGTTCTTC. It codes for CASSPPVQKGAGNEQFF.

The J gene is TRBJ2-1, the V gene TRBV11-2, with TRBD1 matching 7 bases. J lost 8 bases, V lost 8 bases, and 6 bases had no gene match. CDR1 and CDR2 from the germline V gene are SGHAT and FQNNGV. The length of the CDR3 is 12 residues. Written as DNA, the CDR3 is TGTGCCAGCTCAAACCAGGGGGATGAGCAGTTCTTC. This gives the protein CASSNQGDEQFF.

There are a few counts of this clonotype. The genes are TRBV24-1 and TRBJ2-5, with 7 bases matching TRBD1. The junction had 10 bases not matched to a gene; V was cut back by 3 bases and J by 7 bases. Germline CDR1 and CDR2: KGHDR and SFDVKD. The CDR3 sequence is 15 residues long. The CDR3 DNA follows: TGTGCCACCAGTGATCCGGGACAGACGACCGGGACCCAGTACTTC. This gives the protein CATSDPGQTTGTQYF.

This clonotype has a handful of counts. The V call is TRBV6-2 or TRBV6-3, the J call TRBJ1-2; D ambiguous. V gave up 6 bases and J gave up 5 bases, with 19 bases separating them. CDR1 is MNHEY, CDR2 SVGEGT, per germline. This CDR3 comprises 15 residues. This chain's CDR3 is CASRGRSYHRYGYTF. The CDR3 DNA sequence: TGTGCCAGCAGAGGACGGAGTTACCACCGGTATGGCTACACCTTC.

The V call is TRBV27, the J call TRBJ2-1; D may be TRBD2 (5 bases). Germline loops: CDR1 MNHEY, CDR2 SMNVEV (reference sequence). CDR3 length equals 15 residues. Trimming removed 3 bases at V and 8 bases at J, with 17 bases between. CDR3 in DNA: TGTGCCAGCAGTTTTCTCCGGACTCTTAGGGATGAGCAGTTCTTC. Encoded protein: CASSFLRTLRDEQFF.

The chain is built from TRBV5-1 and TRBJ2-3; maybe TRBD1 (6 bases). CDR3 length: 15 residues. V was trimmed by 7 bases and J by 0 bases, leaving 15 bases between them. Germline CDR1 reads SGHRS; CDR2 reads YFSETQ. CDR3 sequence (DNA): TGCGCCAGCCAGACAGGAGCTTTTAGCACAGATACGCAGTATTTT. As protein: CASQTGAFSTDTQYF.